Shown below are 24 T cell receptor beta chains from a single sample sequenced in a study of post-analysis software for immune sequencing data. Their recognized antigens are unknown. Presence of unique molecular identifiers characterized the TCR beta cDNA libraries. TCRdb passed the PCR reads through MiXCR, listing each CDR3 protein once. Of approximately 660,000 distinct CDR3 sequences listed, over 45% are singletons. General study findings and limits: Elevated frequency relative to controls characterized roughly five TRBV segments in patients, TRBV5-6, TRBV5-1 and TRBV20-1 among them.

Material for sequencing was blood. All receptors derive from a girl aged 2 to 10 with multiple sclerosis.

Worth noting for this clonotype: One end of the junction is discordant with germline, which a read error may explain. The rearrangement links TRBV3-1 to TRBJ2-1; 12 nucleotides align to TRBD2. The CDR3 sequence is 17 residues long. Germline assignment: CDR1 LGHDT and CDR2 YNNKEL (reference sequence). CDR3 protein: CASCQETSGSSYNEQFF. CDR3 nucleotides: TGTGCCAGCTGCCAAGAGACTAGCGGGAGCTCCTACAATGAGCAGTTCTTC.

In this sample, this clonotype turned up once. The V call is TRBV2, the J call TRBJ2-7; TRBD2 agrees at 13 bases. Germline CDR1 SNHLY, CDR2 FYNNEI. CDR3 length: 13 amino acids. Trimming at V came to 9 bases and at J to 5 bases, leaving 4 bases not matched to a gene. The CDR3 sequence: CARRTSGSNEQYF. As DNA, the CDR3 is TGTGCCAGAAGGACTAGCGGGAGTAACGAGCAGTACTTC. Complete variable domain (other parts from reference TRBV2 and TRBJ2-7): EPEVTQTPSHQVTQMGQEVILRCVPISNHLYFYWYRQILGQKVEFLVSFYNNEISEKSEIFDDQFSVERPDGSNFTLKIRSTKLEDSAMYFCARRTSGSNEQYFGPGTRLTVT.

This sequence joins TRBV7-2 and TRBJ2-3, with D tentatively TRBD1 or TRBD2 (5 bases each). Deletions cut 4 bases from V and 0 bases from J, with 14 bases between. The CDR3 has 16 amino acids. Germline V gene data show CDR1 as SGHTA and CDR2 as FQGNSA. The CDR3 nucleotides read TGTGCCAGCAGCTGGTCATCGAGGGGAAGCACAGATACGCAGTATTTT. Translating gives CASSWSSRGSTDTQYF.

The rearrangement joins TRBV30 to TRBJ1-4; TRBD1 might be the D (6 bases). Germline values: CDR1 GTSNPN, CDR2 SVGIG (reference sequence). The CDR3 is made up of 14 amino acids. In nucleotides, the CDR3 is TGTGCGTTAACCCCGGGACAAACGGGTGAAAAACTGTTTTTT. It yields the protein CALTPGQTGEKLFF.

This clonotype occurred a few times. The chain is built from TRBV12-3 or TRBV12-4 and TRBJ1-2; no firm D call. The CDR3 has 15 amino acids. Trimming cost V 1 base and J 4 bases, with 13 bases left between them. CDR3 protein: CASSLGRGVSYGYTF. The CDR3 nucleotides read TGTGCCAGCAGTTTAGGGCGAGGAGTGTCCTATGGCTACACCTTC.

This clonotype was counted only a few times. The chain has TRBV6-5 and TRBJ1-2, with TRBD1 as a possible D gene (6 bases). This CDR3 comprises 14 residues. Deletions cut 4 bases from V and 2 bases from J, with 11 bases between. Germline V CDR1 and CDR2: MNHEY, SVGAGI. The CDR3 DNA follows: TGTGCCAGCAGTTTCGCACAGGGAAACTATGGCTACACCTTC. Protein: CASSFAQGNYGYTF.

The J gene is TRBJ2-3, the V gene TRBV27, with 8 bases lining up with TRBD2. The CDR3 has 16 residues. Trimming removed 5 bases from V and 1 base from J; junction bases left unmatched: 8. In germline, CDR1 is MNHEY, CDR2 SMNVEV (reference sequence). The CDR3 loop is CASSEIAGPRTDTQYF. CDR3 coding DNA: TGTGCCAGCAGTGAAATAGCGGGGCCCCGCACAGATACGCAGTATTTT.

The chain joins TRBV9 to TRBJ2-5, with D tentatively TRBD2 (6 bases). The germline V and J ends were trimmed by 0 bases and 5 bases, with 14 bases remaining between them. Germline CDR1 reads SGDLS; CDR2 reads YYNGEE. CDR3 size: 15 residues. The CDR3 loop reads CASSVAPGETETQYF. CDR3 DNA: TGTGCCAGCAGCGTAGCGCCGGGAGAGACTGAGACCCAGTACTTC.

The V call is TRBV5-1, the J call TRBJ2-7; a possible D gene is TRBD1 (5 bases). The germline CDR1 and CDR2 sequences are SGHRS and YFSETQ. Between the trimmed V and J ends, which lost 0 bases and 5 bases, there was a span of 12 bases. The CDR3 contains 14 residues. CDR3 DNA sequence: TGCGCCAGCAGCTTGGGAGACAGTTCTCACGAGCAGTACTTC. It specifies CASSLGDSSHEQYF.

This clonotype came up once. This chain uses TRBV29-1 with TRBJ2-3, with D hard to call. Germline CDR1 is SQVTM and CDR2 is ANQGSEA. CDR3 length equals 13 residues. V was shortened by 4 bases and J by 2 bases, with 10 bases between the two germline ends. The CDR3 loop is CSVGVADTDTQYF. CDR3 coding DNA: TGCAGCGTTGGGGTAGCAGACACAGATACGCAGTATTTT.

The chain carries TRBV6-2 or TRBV6-3 and TRBJ2-1, with D possibly matching TRBD2 (5 bases). With 0 bases removed from V and 4 bases from J, the gap between germline ends came to 7 bases. This CDR3 spans 14 amino acids. Germline V CDR1 and CDR2: MNHEY, SVGEGT. The CDR3 DNA follows: TGTGCCAGCAGTTACTCAGGACTTTACAATGAGCAGTTCTTC. Translated: CASSYSGLYNEQFF.

The chain carries TRBV24-1 and TRBJ1-2; no firm D call. The germline gives CDR1 KGHDR, CDR2 SFDVKD. The CDR3 consists of 14 residues. V dropped 10 bases and J dropped 4 bases, with 18 bases sitting between them. For the CDR3, the DNA is TGTGCCACACGGGGAGAGGGAAGGAGCTATGGCTACACCTTC. It yields the protein CATRGEGRSYGYTF.

This clonotype was seen a single time. V gene TRBV13 combines with J gene TRBJ2-1; D is unresolved. The CDR3 spans 13 residues. Germline V gene data show CDR1 as PRHDT and CDR2 as FYEKMQ (reference sequence). The ends were cut back, 1 base at V and 10 bases at J, with 11 bases in the middle. Here the CDR3 DNA reads TGTGCCAGCAGCTTAGAGAGACTTGGAGAGCAGTTCTTC. Amino acids: CASSLERLGEQFF.

The DNA for the CDR3 is TGTGCCACCCGGGACAGCACTAACTATGGCTACACCTTC. Protein product: CATRDSTNYGYTF. The V gene is TRBV12-3 or TRBV12-4, the J gene TRBJ1-2; 7 positions agree with TRBD1. V shed 10 bases and J 0 bases; nucleotides not matched to a gene: 5. The CDR3 runs 13 residues.

The rearrangement links TRBV7-2 to TRBJ2-3; 7 nucleotides match TRBD1. The V and J ends lost 2 bases and 4 bases, in that order; junction bases with no gene match: 9. CDR3 length: 16 residues. CDR1 and CDR2 (germline): SGHTA, FQGNSA. As DNA, the CDR3 is TGTGCCAGCAGCTTAAATCAAGGGGGCAGCTCAGATACGCAGTATTTT. As protein: CASSLNQGGSSDTQYF.

This clonotype was seen a handful of times. V gene TRBV6-1 combines with J gene TRBJ1-2, with 9 bases aligning to TRBD1. CDR1 is MNHNS, CDR2 SASEGT, per germline. Trimming cost V 4 bases and J 4 bases; bases outside gene matches: 4. The CDR3 is 14 residues long. The CDR3 loop is CASSVDRGLYGYTF. CDR3 DNA: TGTGCCAGCAGTGTGGACAGGGGACTCTATGGCTACACCTTC.

The rearrangement uses TRBV29-1 and TRBJ2-3; 8 positions match TRBD1. The germline gives CDR1 SQVTM, CDR2 ANQGSEA. The V and J ends lost 0 bases and 5 bases, in that order; junction bases with no gene match: 4. The CDR3 spans 14 residues. The CDR3 nucleotides are TGCAGCGTTGAAGACTGGACAGGGCAAGATACGCAGTATTTT. Amino acid sequence: CSVEDWTGQDTQYF.

This clonotype showed up just a few times. V gene TRBV6-6 combines with J gene TRBJ2-3; D unresolved. Trimming removed 10 bases from V and 5 bases from J, with 13 bases in between. The V gene's germline CDR1 is MNHNY and CDR2 SVGAGI (reference sequence). This CDR3 has 12 amino acids. This CDR3 reads CANSVGRDTQYF. CDR3 in DNA: TGTGCCAACAGCGTCGGGCGAGATACGCAGTATTTT.

The genes are TRBV20-1 and TRBJ2-3; the match to TRBD2 covers 8 bases. CDR3 length equals 14 residues. The V gene end was trimmed by 5 bases and the J gene end by 0 bases; junction bases not matched to a gene: 4. From germline, CDR1 is DFQATT and CDR2 SNEGSKA (reference sequence). The CDR3 here is CSAATSASTDTQYF. Here the CDR3 DNA reads TGCAGTGCTGCGACTAGCGCTAGCACAGATACGCAGTATTTT.

Many counts were recorded for this clonotype. A read error may produce the germline difference seen at one junction end. V gene TRBV5-1 combines with J gene TRBJ2-7, with 14 bases fitting TRBD2. In germline, CDR1 is SGHRS, CDR2 YFSETQ. This CDR3 has 15 residues. Written as DNA, the CDR3 is TGTGCTAGCAGCCGCGGGACTAGCGGGAGCTACGAGCAGTACTTC. It specifies CASSRGTSGSYEQYF.

This clonotype occurred a few times. The gene calls are TRBV29-1 and TRBJ2-1, with TRBD1 identical over 9 bases. V gave up 6 bases and J gave up 1 base; unmatched junction bases: 7. The CDR3 has 15 amino acids. Germline values: CDR1 SQVTM, CDR2 ANQGSEA. CDR3 amino acids: CSVIRQGGSYNEQFF. CDR3 sequence (DNA): TGCAGCGTCATAAGACAGGGGGGGTCCTACAATGAGCAGTTCTTC.

The V gene is TRBV2, the J gene TRBJ2-1; D uncertain. Germline V lookup: CDR1 SNHLY, CDR2 FYNNEI. V gave up 7 bases and J gave up 0 bases, with 10 bases separating them. The CDR3 runs 14 residues. Written as DNA, the CDR3 is TGTGCCAGCAAAGCCACGCCCTCCTACAATGAGCAGTTCTTC. Translation gives CASKATPSYNEQFF.

This chain joins TRBV7-9 and TRBJ2-1, with TRBD2 matching 8 bases. The trim removed 5 bases at V and 7 bases at J, leaving 10 bases unmatched. Looked up from germline, CDR1 is SEHNR and CDR2 is FQNEAQ (reference sequence). The CDR3 runs to 15 residues. In DNA form, the CDR3 reads TGTGCCAGCAGCGTACTAGCGGTCCACGTAAATGAGCAGTTCTTC. It yields the protein CASSVLAVHVNEQFF.

The V call is TRBV12-3 or TRBV12-4, the J call TRBJ2-3, with TRBD1 matching over 7 bases. There are 15 residues in the CDR3. Trimming cost V 6 bases and J 2 bases; bases outside gene matches: 8. The CDR3 loop reads CASSSDRVSTDTQYF. The CDR3 region has the DNA TGTGCCAGCAGCTCCGACAGGGTTTCCACAGATACGCAGTATTTT.